One sample yielded the 24 T cell receptor beta chains listed below, sequenced in a study of T cells in localized non-small cell lung cancer. TCRdb's copy holds only in-frame clones and misses some; the assay was immunoSEQ multiplex PCR. The sample holds roughly 39,000 clones; more than 85% are singletons and the top ten take 10%. The source material was PBMCs, sampled before any cancer treatment. The receptors originated from a woman aged 35-70 years with stage II lung adenocarcinoma.

The chain carries TRBV2 and TRBJ1-5; D might be TRBD1 (5 bases). V lost 6 bases and J 1 base, leaving 7 bases between the germline ends. The germline V gene encodes CDR1 SNHLY and CDR2 FYNNEI. The CDR3 totals 13 residues. This CDR3 is CASRGDSNQPQHF. For the CDR3, the DNA is TGTGCCAGCAGGGGGGACAGCAATCAGCCCCAGCATTTT.

The rearrangement uses TRBV7-8 and TRBJ2-7; D not certain. Trimming shortened V by 5 bases and J by 5 bases, and 28 bases separated the two germline ends. Germline V gene data show CDR1 as SGHVS and CDR2 as FQNEAQ. The CDR3 is made up of 18 amino acids. For the CDR3, the DNA is TGTGCCAGCAGCCAAGCCTTGGCCCGACGGCCAGCGTGGGACGAGCAGTACTTC. Translated, it gives CASSQALARRPAWDEQYF.

This clone came up once. CDR3 DNA: TGTGCCAGCAGGGGATATGAAAAACTGTTTTTT. It yields the protein CASRGYEKLFF. The chain recombines TRBV6-1 with TRBJ1-4; D is ambiguous. Germline V lookup: CDR1 MNHNS, CDR2 SASEGT. The CDR3 loop spans 11 amino acids. The germline V and J ends were trimmed by 6 bases and 6 bases, with 5 bases remaining between them.

The rearrangement uses TRBV18 and TRBJ2-5; D unresolved. Germline lookup yields CDR1 KGHSH and CDR2 LQKENI. CDR3 length: 14 amino acids. Deletions cut 5 bases from V and 5 bases from J, with 15 bases between. CDR3 residues: CASSGERGWETQYF. For the CDR3, the DNA is TGTGCCAGCTCAGGGGAACGAGGATGGGAGACCCAGTACTTC.

The chain joins TRBV19 to TRBJ1-3; 7 nucleotides agree with TRBD1. The CDR3 totals 15 residues. The trim removed 6 bases at V and 4 bases at J, leaving 9 bases unmatched. The germline V gene encodes CDR1 LNHDA and CDR2 SQIVND (reference sequence). Here the CDR3 reads CASRQRGQTGNTIYF. The CDR3 nucleotides read TGTGCCAGTAGACAACGGGGACAGACAGGAAACACCATATATTTT.

The V and J genes are TRBV28 and TRBJ2-3, with 7 bases that match TRBD1. This CDR3 contains 15 residues. Germline trimming cut 6 bases from V and 0 bases from J; bases unmatched to any gene: 6. Germline values: CDR1 MDHEN, CDR2 SYDVKM. The CDR3 spells CASRLDRASTDTQYF. DNA of the CDR3: TGTGCCAGCAGGCTAGACAGGGCTAGCACAGATACGCAGTATTTT. The full variable domain, completed using reference TRBV28 and TRBJ2-3, is DVKVTQSSRYLVKRTGEKVFLECVQDMDHENMFWYRQDPGLGLRLIYFSYDVKMKEKGDIPEGYSVSREKKERFSLILESASTNQTSMYLCASRLDRASTDTQYFGPGTRLTVL.

In nucleotides, the CDR3 is TGTGCCAGCAGCTCTACAACGGTGAATAATTCACCCCTCCACTTT. Its translation is CASSSTTVNNSPLHF. This chain links TRBV5-5 with TRBJ1-6; D not resolved. The CDR3 loop spans 15 amino acids. Germline CDR1 reads SGHKS; CDR2 reads YYEKEE (reference sequence). The V and J ends lost 3 bases and 5 bases respectively, with 12 bases between them.

The genes are TRBV6-1 and TRBJ1-1, with D possibly TRBD1 on 5 matching bases. Trimming left V 8 bases short and J 3 bases short, with 13 bases between. CDR3 length: 13 residues. CDR1 MNHNS and CDR2 SASEGT come from the germline V gene. The CDR3 DNA reads TGTGCCAGCGGACCTGGGGGTCACACTGAAGCTTTCTTT. It encodes CASGPGGHTEAFF.

This sequence joins TRBV28 and TRBJ1-2; D is ambiguous. V lost 7 bases to trimming and J lost 5 bases, with 11 bases between them. The CDR3 totals 12 residues. The germline CDR1 and CDR2 sequences are MDHEN and SYDVKM. The CDR3 is CASINSAYGYTF. CDR3 DNA sequence: TGTGCCAGCATTAACAGTGCTTATGGCTACACCTTC.

The chain carries TRBV9 and TRBJ2-7; 10 nucleotides line up with TRBD1. V lost 3 bases and J lost 1; bases outside the gene matches: 1. In germline, CDR1 is SGDLS, CDR2 YYNGEE. The CDR3 loop spans 14 amino acids. The CDR3 coding sequence is TGTGCCAGCAGCGGGGGACAGGGGTCCTACGAGCAGTACTTC. It specifies CASSGGQGSYEQYF.

The CDR3 spells CASSSGTAGMTDTQYF. In DNA form, the CDR3 reads TGTGCCAGCAGTTCGGGGACAGCCGGGATGACAGATACGCAGTATTTT. The rearrangement uses TRBV28 and TRBJ2-3; 7 bases agree with TRBD1. The ends lost 4 bases at V and 3 bases at J; junction bases unmatched: 10. The CDR3 length is 16 residues. Germline CDR1 MDHEN, CDR2 SYDVKM. Looking up the rest from reference TRBV28 and TRBJ2-3 gives the full variable domain: DVKVTQSSRYLVKRTGEKVFLECVQDMDHENMFWYRQDPGLGLRLIYFSYDVKMKEKGDIPEGYSVSREKKERFSLILESASTNQTSMYLCASSSGTAGMTDTQYFGPGTRLTVL.

This clone was detected only once. CDR3 nucleotides: TGCGCCAGCAGCCGAAGTGGAGTTTACAATGAGCAGTTCTTC. Translated, it gives CASSRSGVYNEQFF. The J gene is TRBJ2-1, the V gene TRBV4-1; D remains unclear. CDR3 length: 14 amino acids. V lost 4 bases to trimming and J lost 4 bases, with 11 bases between them. Germline loops: CDR1 MGHRA, CDR2 YSYEKL.

J is TRBJ2-5 and V is TRBV14; D perhaps matches TRBD1 (5 bases). Trimming removed 1 base from V and 4 bases from J, with 10 bases in between. The CDR3 runs to 14 residues. CDR1 is SGHDN, CDR2 FVKESK, per germline. CDR3 sequence (DNA): TGTGCCAGCAGCCAAGGCAGTAGGGGAGAGACCCAGTACTTC. This sequence encodes CASSQGSRGETQYF.

The genes are TRBV6-1 and TRBJ2-1; 7 nucleotides match TRBD2. The CDR3 consists of 16 residues. V shed 1 base, J shed 3 bases, and the junction held 6 bases outside the gene matches. Germline V gives CDR1 MNHNS, CDR2 SASEGT. CDR3 sequence reads: CASSEEVVAGYNEQFF. In DNA form, the CDR3 reads TGTGCCAGCAGTGAAGAGGTGGTAGCGGGCTACAATGAGCAGTTCTTC.

This rearrangement joins TRBV6-5 to TRBJ1-3; 8 bases match TRBD1. Germline V CDR1 and CDR2: MNHEY, SVGAGI. The CDR3 sequence is 14 residues long. Trimming cost V 6 bases and J 2 bases; bases outside gene matches: 3. The CDR3 loop reads CASRPGGAGNTIYF. For the CDR3, the DNA is TGTGCCAGCAGACCAGGGGGCGCTGGAAACACCATATATTTT.

The rearrangement joins TRBV6-5 to TRBJ2-5, with unresolved D. Germline V CDR1 and CDR2: MNHEY, SVGAGI. The CDR3 runs to 14 residues. Deletions cut 6 bases from V and 1 base from J, with 12 bases between. The DNA for the CDR3 is TGTGCCAGCAGACCCCTGGGGTCCCAAGAGACCCAGTACTTC. Its translation is CASRPLGSQETQYF.

The CDR3 sequence: CASSLASGRGNTGELFF. The DNA of the CDR3 is TGCGCCAGCAGCTTGGCGTCTGGGCGCGGGAACACCGGGGAGCTGTTTTTT. This sequence joins TRBV5-1 and TRBJ2-2, with unresolved D. The germline V and J ends were trimmed by 0 bases and 1 base, with 13 bases remaining between them. Germline V lookup: CDR1 SGHRS, CDR2 YFSETQ. This CDR3 has 17 amino acids.

In the case of this clone: The same CDR3 arises from other DNA sequences in this sample as well. The chain uses TRBV11-2 and TRBJ1-1; unclear D gene. Germline V gives CDR1 SGHAT, CDR2 FQNNGV. The ends were cut back, 2 bases at V and 2 bases at J, with 9 bases in the middle. This CDR3 contains 14 residues. Written as DNA, the CDR3 is TGTGCCAGCAGCTTAAACCCAGGTAACACTGAAGCTTTCTTT. Amino acids: CASSLNPGNTEAFF. Complete variable domain (other parts from reference TRBV11-2 and TRBJ1-1): EAGVAQSPRYKIIEKRQSVAFWCNPISGHATLYWYQQILGQGPKLLIQFQNNGVVDDSQLPKDRFSAERLKGVDSTLKIQPAKLEDSAVYLCASSLNPGNTEAFFGQGTRLTVV.

Here the CDR3 DNA reads TGTGCCAGCAGCCTCGCCCAGTTAATTACCGGTGGGGGAAACACCATATATTTT. Amino acids: CASSLAQLITGGGNTIYF. The rearrangement joins TRBV14 to TRBJ1-3, with unresolved D. In germline, CDR1 is SGHDN, CDR2 FVKESK. The V end was cut by 4 bases, the J end by 4 bases, with 23 bases between. This CDR3 spans 18 amino acids.

V and J are TRBV27 and TRBJ2-7; weak D call: TRBD2 (6 bases). The CDR3 consists of 13 residues. Germline CDR1 MNHEY, CDR2 SMNVEV (reference sequence). V gave up 8 bases and J gave up 1 base, with 12 bases separating them. The CDR3 sequence: CASSWGVSYEQYF. In DNA form, the CDR3 reads TGTGCCAGCTCCTGGGGGGTATCCTACGAGCAGTACTTC.

This chain joins TRBV18 and TRBJ1-2; perhaps TRBD1 as D (5 bases). Germline CDR1 is KGHSH and CDR2 is LQKENI. V was pared by 5 bases and J by 4 bases, with 11 bases between. The CDR3 spans 13 residues. In DNA, the CDR3 is TGTGCCAGCTCAGGAGGGGACGGCTATGGCTACACCTTC. Its translation is CASSGGDGYGYTF.

J is TRBJ2-2 and V is TRBV7-6; 7 positions match TRBD2. The CDR3 is made up of 15 amino acids. With 6 bases clipped from V and 1 base from J, the junction kept 5 bases outside the gene matches. Germline CDR1 and CDR2: SGHVS and FNYEAQ. DNA for the CDR3: TGTGCCAGCAGACCTGGGGAGGGGAACACCGGGGAGCTGTTTTTT. It codes for CASRPGEGNTGELFF.

The J gene is TRBJ2-5, the V gene TRBV5-1, with D perhaps matching TRBD1 (7 bases). The CDR3 runs 16 residues. The V gene lost 4 bases and the J gene lost 5 bases, with 21 bases spanning the gap. Germline CDR1 is SGHRS and CDR2 is YFSETQ. The CDR3 DNA sequence: TGCGCCAGCAGCCCCCAAGGGACAGCGGGTGTGGAGACCCAGTACTTC. This encodes CASSPQGTAGVETQYF.

J is TRBJ1-1 and V is TRBV5-1; perhaps TRBD1 as D (5 bases). CDR1 is SGHRS and CDR2 is YFSETQ in the germline V gene. The CDR3 has 17 residues. Trimming left V 3 bases short and J 0 bases short, with 18 bases between. The CDR3 bases are TGCGCCAGCAGCTCGGGGGTCCGCCCGGGGATGAACACTGAAGCTTTCTTT. As protein: CASSSGVRPGMNTEAFF.